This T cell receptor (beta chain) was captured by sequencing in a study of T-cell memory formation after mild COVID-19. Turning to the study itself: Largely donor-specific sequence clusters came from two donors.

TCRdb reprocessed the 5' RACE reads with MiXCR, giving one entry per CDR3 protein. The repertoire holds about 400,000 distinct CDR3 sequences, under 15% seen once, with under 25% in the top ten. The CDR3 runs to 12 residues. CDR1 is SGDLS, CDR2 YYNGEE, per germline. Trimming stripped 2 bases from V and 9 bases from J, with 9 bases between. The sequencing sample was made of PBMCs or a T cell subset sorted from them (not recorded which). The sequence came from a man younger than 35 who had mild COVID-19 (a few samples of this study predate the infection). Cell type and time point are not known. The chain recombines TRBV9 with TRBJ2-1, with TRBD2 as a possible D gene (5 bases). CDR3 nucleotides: TGTGCCAGCAGCGTGCCGGGAATTGAGCAGTTCTTC. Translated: CASSVPGIEQFF.